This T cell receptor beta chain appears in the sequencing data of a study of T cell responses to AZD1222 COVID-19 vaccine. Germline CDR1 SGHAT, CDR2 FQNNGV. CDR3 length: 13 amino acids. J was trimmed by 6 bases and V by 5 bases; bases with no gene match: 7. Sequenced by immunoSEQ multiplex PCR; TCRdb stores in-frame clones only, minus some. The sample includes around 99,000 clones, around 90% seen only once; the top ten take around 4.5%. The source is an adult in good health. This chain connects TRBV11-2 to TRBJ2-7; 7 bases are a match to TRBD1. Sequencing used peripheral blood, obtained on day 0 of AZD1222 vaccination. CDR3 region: CASSTTGLGEQYF. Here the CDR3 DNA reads TGTGCCAGCAGCACGACAGGGTTGGGCGAGCAGTACTTC.